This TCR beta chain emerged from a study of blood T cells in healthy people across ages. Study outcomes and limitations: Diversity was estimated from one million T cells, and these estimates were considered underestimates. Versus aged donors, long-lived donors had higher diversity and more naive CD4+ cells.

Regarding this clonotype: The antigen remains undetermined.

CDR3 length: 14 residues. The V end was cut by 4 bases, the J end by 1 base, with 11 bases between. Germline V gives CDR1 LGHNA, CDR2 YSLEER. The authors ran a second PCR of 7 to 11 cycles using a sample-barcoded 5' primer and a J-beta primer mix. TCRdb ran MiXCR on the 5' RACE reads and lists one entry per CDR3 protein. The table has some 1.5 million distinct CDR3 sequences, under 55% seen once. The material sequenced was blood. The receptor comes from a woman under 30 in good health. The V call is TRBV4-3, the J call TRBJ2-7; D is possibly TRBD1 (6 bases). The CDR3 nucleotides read TGCGCCAGCAGCCCCCGGACAGCGTCCTACGAGCAGTACTTC. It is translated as CASSPRTASYEQYF.